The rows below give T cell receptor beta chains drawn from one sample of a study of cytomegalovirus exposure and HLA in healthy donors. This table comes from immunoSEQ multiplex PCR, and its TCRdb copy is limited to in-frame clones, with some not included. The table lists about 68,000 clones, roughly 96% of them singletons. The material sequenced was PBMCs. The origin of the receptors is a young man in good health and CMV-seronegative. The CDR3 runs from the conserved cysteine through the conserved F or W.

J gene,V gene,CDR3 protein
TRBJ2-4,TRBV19,CASSADSLLNIQYF
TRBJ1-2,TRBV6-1,CASSELTGRYGYTF
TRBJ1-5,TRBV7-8,CASSEGQGISAQHF
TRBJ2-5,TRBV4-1,CASSQDRQGETQYF
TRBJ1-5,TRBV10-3,CAISTGQGWDQPQHF
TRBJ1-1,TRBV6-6,CASTSVGGATEAFF
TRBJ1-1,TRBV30,CAWSVWDRTDSGAFF
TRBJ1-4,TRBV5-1,CASSLAPAGVNEKLFF
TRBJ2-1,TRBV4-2,CASSSRTSGSINEQFF
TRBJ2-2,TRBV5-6,CASSGWNTGELFF
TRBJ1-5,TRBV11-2,CASSSGQINQPQHF
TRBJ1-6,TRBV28,CASSLVSSYNSPLHF